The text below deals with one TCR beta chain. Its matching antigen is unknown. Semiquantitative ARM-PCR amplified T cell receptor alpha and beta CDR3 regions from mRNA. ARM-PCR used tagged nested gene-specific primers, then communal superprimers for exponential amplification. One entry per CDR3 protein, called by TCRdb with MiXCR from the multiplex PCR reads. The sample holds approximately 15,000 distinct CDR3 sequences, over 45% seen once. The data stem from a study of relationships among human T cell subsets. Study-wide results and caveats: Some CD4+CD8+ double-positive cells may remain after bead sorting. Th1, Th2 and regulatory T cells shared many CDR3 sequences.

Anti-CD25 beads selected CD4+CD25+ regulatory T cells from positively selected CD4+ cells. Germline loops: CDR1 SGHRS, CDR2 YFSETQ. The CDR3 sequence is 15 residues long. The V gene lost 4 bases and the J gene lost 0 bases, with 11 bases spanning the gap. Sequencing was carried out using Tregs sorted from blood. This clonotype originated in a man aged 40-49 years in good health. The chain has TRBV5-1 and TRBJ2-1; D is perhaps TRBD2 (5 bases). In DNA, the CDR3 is TGCGCCAGCAGCCCGACGGGGAACTCCTACAATGAGCAGTTCTTC. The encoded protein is CASSPTGNSYNEQFF.